A single sample gave rise to the 11 T cell receptor beta chains below, sequenced in a study of control samples from healthy donors and cancer patients. The table came from immunoSEQ multiplex PCR; TCRdb's copy has only in-frame clones and leaves some out. The data contain approximately 58,000 clones, approximately 89% of them singletons. The material sequenced was PBMCs. The receptors here all came from a woman in her sixties or seventies with lung cancer.

This chain joins TRBV7-8 and TRBJ2-1; 9 bases fit TRBD2. The CDR3 is 16 residues long. V shed 1 base and J 7 bases; nucleotides not matched to a gene: 8. Germline CDR1 and CDR2: SGHVS and FQNEAQ. The CDR3 here is CASSLVPAGGINEQFF. The CDR3 nucleotides are TGTGCCAGCAGCTTAGTTCCAGCGGGGGGTATAAATGAGCAGTTCTTC.

The chain employs TRBV6-5 and TRBJ1-6; D is possibly TRBD1 (6 bases). CDR3 length: 15 residues. The germline V gene has CDR1 MNHEY and CDR2 SVGAGI. V was shortened by 4 bases and J by 7 bases, with 14 bases between the two germline ends. DNA of the CDR3: TGTGCCAGCAGTTTACAGGGTTTATGGAATTCACCCCTCCACTTT. It yields the protein CASSLQGLWNSPLHF.

For this clone: A read error may account for a junction end that differs from germline. The chain couples TRBV7-7 to TRBJ1-2; no reliable D call. Germline values: CDR1 SSHAT, CDR2 FNYEAQ (reference sequence). This CDR3 region has 15 residues. CDR3 nucleotides: TGTGCTAGCAGCCTCCGGACGCACTCTAACTATGGCTACACCTTC. Translation gives CASSLRTHSNYGYTF.

This clone was observed once. This chain links TRBV9 with TRBJ1-3; perhaps TRBD1 as D (5 bases). Germline CDR1 is SGDLS and CDR2 is YYNGEE. With 2 bases removed from V and 0 bases from J, the gap between germline ends came to 12 bases. The CDR3 length is 16 residues. CDR3 sequence (DNA): TGTGCCAGCAGCGTGCGGGGGGACGACTCTGGAAACACCATATATTTT. Encoded protein: CASSVRGDDSGNTIYF. Based on the CDR3 plus reference TRBV9 and TRBJ1-3, the full variable domain is DSGVTQTPKHLITATGQRVTLRCSPRSGDLSVYWYQQSLDQGLQFLIQYYNGEERAKGNILERFSAQQFPDLHSELNLSSLELGDSALYFCASSVRGDDSGNTIYFGEGSWLTVV.

In its sample, this clone was seen a few times. V is TRBV7-3 and J is TRBJ2-2, with 10 bases lining up with TRBD2. With 2 bases clipped from V and 1 base from J, the junction kept 1 base outside the gene matches. CDR1 and CDR2 (germline): SGHTA, FQGTGA. This CDR3 region has 16 residues. The CDR3 bases are TGTGCCAGCAGCTTATTAGCGGGAGGGAACACCGGGGAGCTGTTTTTT. Amino acid sequence: CASSLLAGGNTGELFF.

This rearrangement joins TRBV10-2 to TRBJ1-4; D unclear. CDR1 and CDR2 from the germline V gene are WSHSY and SAAADI. This CDR3 is 15 amino acids long. V was clipped by 6 bases and J by 3 bases, with 14 bases between them. CDR3 DNA: TGCGCCAGCAGGGACGGACCCGCAGCTAATGAAAAACTGTTTTTT. It specifies CASRDGPAANEKLFF.

The chain combines TRBV10-1 with TRBJ2-5, with D maybe TRBD1 (5 bases). CDR3 length: 14 residues. Per germline, CDR1 WNHNN and CDR2 SYGVQD (reference sequence). Trimming stripped 6 bases from V and 4 bases from J, with 15 bases between. The CDR3 region is CASSPTERVETQYF. The CDR3 nucleotides are TGCGCCAGCAGCCCGACAGAAAGGGTAGAGACCCAGTACTTC.

This sequence joins TRBV20-1 and TRBJ1-3; 9 bases align to TRBD1. Germline V gene sequence: CDR1 DFQATT, CDR2 SNEGSKA (reference sequence). The CDR3 runs to 15 residues. Trimming at V came to 3 bases and at J to 3 bases, leaving 6 bases not matched to a gene. CDR3 protein: CSASPQGAYGNTIYF. The CDR3 DNA sequence: TGCAGTGCTAGTCCACAGGGGGCGTATGGAAACACCATATATTTT.

The V call is TRBV11-2, the J call TRBJ2-1, with 11 bases that match TRBD2. Germline assignment: CDR1 SGHAT and CDR2 FQNNGV. This CDR3 spans 17 amino acids. Trimming removed 5 bases from V and 5 bases from J; junction bases left unmatched: 11. The CDR3 DNA is TGTGCCAGCAGCCTACAAGGGTTAGCGGGAGGGCACAATGAGCAGTTCTTC. Translated, it gives CASSLQGLAGGHNEQFF. Complete variable domain (other parts from reference TRBV11-2 and TRBJ2-1): EAGVAQSPRYKIIEKRQSVAFWCNPISGHATLYWYQQILGQGPKLLIQFQNNGVVDDSQLPKDRFSAERLKGVDSTLKIQPAKLEDSAVYLCASSLQGLAGGHNEQFFGPGTRLTVL.

The chain recombines TRBV9 with TRBJ2-3, with TRBD1 matching over 7 bases. Germline-derived CDR1 and CDR2 are SGDLS and YYNGEE. V dropped 3 bases and J dropped 1; count of bases not matched to a gene: 5. The CDR3 totals 15 residues. CDR3 amino acids: CASSAGTVGTDTQYF. In DNA, the CDR3 is TGTGCCAGCAGCGCCGGGACAGTTGGCACAGATACGCAGTATTTT.

This clone has a single count. J is TRBJ2-3 and V is TRBV6-5; possible D gene TRBD2, 6 bases. The length of the CDR3 is 14 residues. Trimming stripped 6 bases from V and 1 base from J, with 11 bases between. The germline CDR1 and CDR2 sequences are MNHEY and SVGAGI. The CDR3 spells CASRSPGGTDTQYF. CDR3 bases: TGTGCCAGCAGATCGCCGGGGGGCACAGATACGCAGTATTTT.